These 32 T cell receptor beta chains share one sample of origin, sequenced in a study of blood T cell repertoires in COVID-19 (dated by TCRdb to about 2020). Libraries were built with the immunoSEQ multiplex PCR assay. TCRdb took over this immuneACCESS table, retaining in-frame rearrangements with V and J assigned. Such tables are incomplete; in checked studies, under half of the missing clones stem from an unresolved V gene, and the remainder is unexplained. The sample table records fewer than 250,000 clones; 65% to 90% of these occur just once. Less than 7.5% of the sample rests with the top ten. Material: peripheral blood. These receptors were taken from a woman between 45 and 65 years old with acute or convalescent COVID-19.

The rearrangement joins TRBV10-2 to TRBJ2-3, with a weak D call TRBD1 (5 bases). V was trimmed by 3 bases and J by 0 bases, leaving 10 bases between them. This CDR3 is 15 amino acids long. Germline CDR1 is WSHSY and CDR2 is SAAADI. CDR3: CASSEKAGSTDTQYF. The CDR3 DNA reads TGCGCCAGCAGTGAAAAGGCAGGGAGCACAGATACGCAGTATTTT.

J is TRBJ1-2 and V is TRBV7-2; TRBD1 matches at 9 bases. J was trimmed by 4 bases and V by 5 bases; bases with no gene match: 8. This CDR3 contains 15 residues. CDR1 and CDR2 (germline): SGHTA, FQGNSA. The chain's CDR3 is CASSPGTGKGYGYTF. The DNA of the CDR3 is TGTGCCAGCAGCCCCGGGACAGGGAAAGGCTATGGCTACACCTTC.

V gene TRBV4-3 combines with J gene TRBJ1-4, with D perhaps matching TRBD1 (6 bases). The V end lost 1 base, the J end lost 0 bases, and 9 bases lay between the germline ends. Germline V gene data show CDR1 as LGHNA and CDR2 as YSLEER. This CDR3 is built from 16 residues. The CDR3 coding sequence is TGCGCCAGCAGCCAAGGCGGGGGCGCAACTAATGAAAAACTGTTTTTT. This gives the protein CASSQGGGATNEKLFF.

This clone was observed a few times. The chain recombines TRBV5-4 with TRBJ2-7; 8 nucleotides line up with TRBD1. The CDR3 consists of 15 residues. With 0 bases clipped from V and 3 bases from J, the junction kept 5 bases outside the gene matches. Germline loops: CDR1 SGHNT, CDR2 YYREEE (reference sequence). DNA of the CDR3: TGTGCCAGCAGCTTGGACAGGGGGGTCAACTACGAGCAGTACTTC. Translated, it gives CASSLDRGVNYEQYF.

The rearrangement uses TRBV7-9 and TRBJ1-2; D not certain. From germline, CDR1 is SEHNR and CDR2 FQNEAQ (reference sequence). With 1 base removed from V and 0 bases from J, the gap between germline ends came to 6 bases. This CDR3 contains 14 residues. CDR3 DNA: TGTGCCAGCAGCTTAGTAGTTGCTAACTATGGCTACACCTTC. Residues: CASSLVVANYGYTF.

The chain recombines TRBV28 with TRBJ2-7, with a possible D match to TRBD1 (5 bases). V was shortened by 9 bases and J by 5 bases, with 17 bases between the two germline ends. The CDR3 is made up of 13 amino acids. The germline CDR1 and CDR2 sequences are MDHEN and SYDVKM. The CDR3 region is CASKFQGAHEQYF. DNA of the CDR3: TGTGCCAGTAAATTTCAAGGGGCCCACGAGCAGTACTTC.

This clone was found once. The V gene is TRBV6-4, the J gene TRBJ2-2, with 8 bases fitting TRBD1. Germline CDR1 and CDR2: MRHNA and SNTAGT. The CDR3 length is 16 residues. J was trimmed by 6 bases and V by 2 bases; bases with no gene match: 8. The CDR3 protein is CASSDGFDRGSGELFF. The DNA of the CDR3 is TGTGCCAGCAGTGACGGTTTCGACAGGGGATCCGGGGAGCTGTTTTTT.

V and J are TRBV30 and TRBJ1-6, with 7 bases matching TRBD1. The CDR3 length is 13 residues. CDR1 is GTSNPN, CDR2 SVGIG, per germline (reference sequence). The V segment lost 4 bases and the J segment 7 bases; nucleotides outside the gene matches: 4. CDR3 nucleotide sequence: TGTGCCTGGACGGGACAGCGGAATTCACCCCTCCACTTT. Translated: CAWTGQRNSPLHF.

The CDR3 DNA reads TGTGCCAGCAGCCAAGTACTGGCGGTGGGTTCCAATGAGCAGTTCTTC. Translated, it gives CASSQVLAVGSNEQFF. The V gene is TRBV3-1 (or the pseudogene TRBV3-2), the J gene TRBJ2-1; D uncertain. Trimming cost V 1 base and J 6 bases, with 16 bases left between them. Per germline, CDR1 LGHDT and CDR2 YNNKEL (reference sequence). The CDR3 totals 16 residues.

The genes are TRBV7-3 and TRBJ2-3; tentative D call: TRBD2 (6 bases). The length of the CDR3 is 15 residues. Looked up from germline, CDR1 is SGHTA and CDR2 is FQGTGA. Trimming took 8 bases from V and 2 from J, leaving 17 bases between them. CDR3 nucleotides: TGTGCCAGCTCCCGCGGAGGGGACCACACAGATACGCAGTATTTT. Protein: CASSRGGDHTDTQYF.

The rearrangement links TRBV18 to TRBJ2-7; tentative D call: TRBD1 (5 bases). The CDR3 extends over 15 amino acids. The germline V gene encodes CDR1 KGHSH and CDR2 LQKENI. Trimming left V 6 bases short and J 2 bases short, with 17 bases between. CDR3 amino acids: CASSQNRGSPYEQYF. CDR3 nucleotide sequence: TGTGCCAGCTCTCAAAATAGGGGCAGTCCCTACGAGCAGTACTTC.

The chain combines TRBV27 with TRBJ2-7, with 10 positions matching TRBD2. This CDR3 has 14 amino acids. The J segment lost 0 bases and the V segment lost 6 bases, leaving 2 bases of the junction unmatched. Germline V lookup: CDR1 MNHEY, CDR2 SMNVEV (reference sequence). The chain's CDR3 is CASSGTSDSYEQYF. The DNA of the CDR3 is TGTGCCAGCAGCGGGACTAGCGACTCCTACGAGCAGTACTTC.

The chain employs TRBV3-1 (or the pseudogene TRBV3-2) and TRBJ2-1, with 9 bases that match TRBD2. This CDR3 spans 15 amino acids. Germline CDR1 is LGHDT and CDR2 is YNNKEL (reference sequence). J was trimmed by 5 bases and V by 1 base; bases with no gene match: 3. The CDR3 nucleotides read TGTGCCAGCAGCCAAGGAGCTAGCGGGAACAATGAGCAGTTCTTC. The encoded protein is CASSQGASGNNEQFF.

This chain joins TRBV28 and TRBJ2-2; 7 bases are shared with TRBD1. CDR1 and CDR2 from the germline V gene are MDHEN and SYDVKM. V dropped 11 bases and J dropped 6; count of bases not matched to a gene: 9. The length of the CDR3 is 13 residues. The CDR3 DNA sequence: TGTGCCTCCGGGACAGAAGGGGCCGGGGAGCTGTTTTTT. This translates into CASGTEGAGELFF.

This clone showed up just a few times. The chain links TRBV6-2 or TRBV6-3 to TRBJ1-2; 9 nucleotides line up with TRBD1. The V gene end was trimmed by 5 bases and the J gene end by 2 bases; junction bases not matched to a gene: 3. The CDR3 runs to 14 residues. Germline values: CDR1 MNHEY, CDR2 SVGEGT. Written as DNA, the CDR3 is TGTGCCAGCAGTAAACAGGGGGCGAACTATGGCTACACCTTC. Its protein is CASSKQGANYGYTF.

The chain is built from TRBV20-1 and TRBJ1-6; perhaps TRBD1 as D (5 bases). Germline CDR1 DFQATT, CDR2 SNEGSKA (reference sequence). This CDR3 is 11 amino acids long. The V end lost 5 bases, the J end lost 10 bases, and 9 bases lay between the germline ends. The CDR3 spells CSASQGSPLHF. Here the CDR3 DNA reads TGCAGTGCTTCCCAGGGATCACCCCTCCACTTT.

The chain couples TRBV2 to TRBJ2-7; no reliable D call. The germline V and J ends were trimmed by 1 base and 5 bases, with 12 bases remaining between them. The germline V gene encodes CDR1 SNHLY and CDR2 FYNNEI. The CDR3 has 14 amino acids. The CDR3 reads CASSEVKSGNEQYF. CDR3 in DNA: TGTGCCAGCAGTGAAGTAAAGTCAGGAAACGAGCAGTACTTC. The entire variable domain, with the rest obtained from reference TRBV2 and TRBJ2-7, is as follows: EPEVTQTPSHQVTQMGQEVILRCVPISNHLYFYWYRQILGQKVEFLVSFYNNEISEKSEIFDDQFSVERPDGSNFTLKIRSTKLEDSAMYFCASSEVKSGNEQYFGPGTRLTVT.

For the CDR3, the DNA is TGTGCCAGCAGCCGCGAAGGAGCTAGCGGGAGGTCCTACGAGCAGTACTTC. Protein product: CASSREGASGRSYEQYF. V and J are TRBV28 and TRBJ2-7; 11 positions match TRBD2. This CDR3 has 17 residues. The trim removed 6 bases at V and 1 base at J, leaving 11 bases unmatched. CDR1 is MDHEN, CDR2 SYDVKM, per germline.

The chain recombines TRBV5-1 with TRBJ2-3, with 7 bases aligning to TRBD2. Germline CDR1 SGHRS, CDR2 YFSETQ. Trimming at V came to 0 bases and at J to 2 bases, leaving 6 bases not matched to a gene. The length of the CDR3 is 16 residues. CDR3 DNA: TGCGCCAGCAGCTTGGGTTACGGGAGGCACACAGATACGCAGTATTTT. Residues: CASSLGYGRHTDTQYF.

The chain is built from TRBV6-5 and TRBJ2-3; possible D gene TRBD1, 6 bases. CDR1 and CDR2 from the germline V gene are MNHEY and SVGAGI. Trimming pared 4 bases from V and 0 bases from J, leaving 14 bases between. The CDR3 totals 16 residues. The CDR3 is CASSSRQVASTDTQYF. The CDR3 DNA sequence: TGTGCCAGCAGTTCGAGACAGGTAGCTAGCACAGATACGCAGTATTTT.

This chain links TRBV5-1 with TRBJ2-2; D call uncertain. Germline CDR1 and CDR2: SGHRS and YFSETQ. V shed 5 bases and J shed 4 bases, with 15 bases lying between them. This CDR3 has 15 residues. CDR3 DNA sequence: TGCGCCAGCAGGGGTTTCCAGGAAGGCACCGGGGAGCTGTTTTTT. This gives the protein CASRGFQEGTGELFF.

The chain couples TRBV11-3 to TRBJ2-1, with TRBD2 matching 8 bases. Trimming took 1 base from V and 6 from J; bases not matched to a gene: 2. CDR3 length: 14 residues. The germline V gene encodes CDR1 SGHNT and CDR2 YENEEA. This CDR3 is CASSLAGTSNEQFF. The CDR3 region has the DNA TGTGCCAGCAGCTTAGCTGGGACTAGCAATGAGCAGTTCTTC.

The chain couples TRBV12-2 to TRBJ1-5; the D call of TRBD1 is as the table states it, not checked on the DNA. TRBV12-2 corresponds to a pseudogene. There are 12 residues in the CDR3. The CDR3 loop is CASRTGAQPQHF. The CDR3 nucleotides read TGTGCAAGTCGTACAGGGGCCCAGCCCCAGCATTTT.

The chain uses TRBV6-2 or TRBV6-3 and TRBJ2-3; 7 bases align to TRBD2. V lost 4 bases, J lost 2 bases, and 3 bases stayed unmatched. Germline-derived CDR1 and CDR2 are MNHEY and SVGEGT. The CDR3 runs 14 residues. The CDR3 here is CASSLGGITDTQYF. The CDR3, as DNA: TGTGCCAGCAGTTTGGGGGGGATCACAGATACGCAGTATTTT.

The CDR3 DNA reads as TGTGCCTGGACTACCGGAGGCTATGGCTACACCTTC. As protein: CAWTTGGYGYTF. The rearrangement links TRBV30 to TRBJ1-2; D call uncertain. There are 12 residues in the CDR3. The V gene's germline CDR1 is GTSNPN and CDR2 SVGIG (reference sequence). The V end lost 4 bases, the J end lost 4 bases, and 10 bases lay between the germline ends. The entire variable domain, with the rest obtained from reference TRBV30 and TRBJ1-2, is as follows: SQTIHQWPATLVQPVGSPLSLECTVEGTSNPNLYWYRQAAGRGLQLLFYSVGIGQISSEVPQNLSASRPQDRQFILSSKKLLLSDSGFYLCAWTTGGYGYTFGSGTRLTVV.

The chain combines TRBV28 with TRBJ2-4, with D hard to call. Trimming cost V 5 bases and J 0 bases, with 14 bases left between them. CDR3 length: 16 residues. Germline V gene data show CDR1 as MDHEN and CDR2 as SYDVKM. The CDR3 spells CASSPLAELAKNIQYF. CDR3 in DNA: TGTGCCAGCAGTCCACTGGCGGAGCTAGCCAAAAACATTCAGTACTTC.

The genes are TRBV7-8 and TRBJ2-7; TRBD1 matches 8 bases. Per the germline V gene, CDR1 is SGHVS and CDR2 is FQNEAQ. Losses at the gene ends were 6 bases for V and 10 bases for J; bases not matched to a gene: 14. The CDR3 contains 14 residues. CDR3 coding DNA: TGTGCCAGCAGTTTACAGGGGGTAATAGCGGAACAGTACTTC. It yields the protein CASSLQGVIAEQYF.

This chain uses TRBV5-4 with TRBJ1-2, with a weak D call TRBD1 (5 bases). Germline CDR1 is SGHNT and CDR2 is YYREEE (reference sequence). The CDR3 consists of 13 residues. Trimming took off 4 bases at V and 2 bases at J, with 9 bases between the two ends. CDR3 protein: CASSGGLNYGYTF. CDR3 nucleotide sequence: TGTGCCAGCAGCGGGGGACTGAACTATGGCTACACCTTC.

The chain links TRBV2 to TRBJ1-4, with 8 bases aligning to TRBD1. The ends lost 6 bases at V and 8 bases at J; junction bases unmatched: 8. This CDR3 has 14 residues. From germline, CDR1 is SNHLY and CDR2 FYNNEI. The CDR3 loop is CASSLDRGIEKLFF. The CDR3 DNA reads as TGTGCCAGCAGCTTAGACAGGGGAATCGAAAAACTGTTTTTT.

The rearrangement joins TRBV15 to TRBJ2-4; a possible D gene is TRBD2 (7 bases). Germline CDR1 and CDR2: LNHNV and YYDKDF (reference sequence). Trimming left V 5 bases short and J 0 bases short, with 23 bases between. The CDR3 loop spans 19 amino acids. In DNA, the CDR3 is TGTGCCACCAGCCTGGGGGGGGGCATGGGTTCTCTAGCCAAAAACATTCAGTACTTC. Translated, it gives CATSLGGGMGSLAKNIQYF.

This sequence joins TRBV2 and TRBJ1-5; no clear D gene. The CDR3 is 13 residues long. Germline V gene lookup returns CDR1 SNHLY and CDR2 FYNNEI. Trimming cost V 6 bases and J 5 bases, with 11 bases left between them. The CDR3 DNA follows: TGTGCCAGCAGAGGATCGGGGTATCAGCCCCAGCATTTT. Translating gives CASRGSGYQPQHF.

The CDR3 loop is CASKGLAASSYEQYF. The CDR3 coding sequence is TGTGCCAGTAAAGGACTAGCTGCCAGCTCCTACGAGCAGTACTTC. The chain uses TRBV19 and TRBJ2-7; 8 bases map to TRBD2. This CDR3 has 15 amino acids. Germline loops: CDR1 LNHDA, CDR2 SQIVND (reference sequence). V shed 7 bases, J shed 0 bases, and the junction held 8 bases outside the gene matches.